The clone carrying this TCR beta chain was seen a few times. This entry belongs to a study of shared T cell receptors in the human thymus. Germline V gene data show CDR1 as SNHLY and CDR2 as FYNNEI. This CDR3 has 16 amino acids. V gave up 3 bases and J gave up 10 bases; unmatched junction bases: 10. Measured with immunoSEQ multiplex PCR; TCRdb has only the in-frame clones, and not every one. The table lists 500,000 to 550,000 clones, about 80% of them singletons. These data also formed part of another study, on human thymus T cells. That publication notes: The thymus was resected at corrective cardiac surgery. Within thymic and blood repertoires, V and J gene usage appeared to be biased. Related research examined unrelated individuals and reported that their thymic repertoires overlapped highly.

The sample consisted of thymocytes. The sequence was obtained from a boy under three years old with a congenital heart defect. The chain couples TRBV2 to TRBJ2-1, with 12 nucleotides matching TRBD1. The chain's CDR3 is CASSEWDRGREREQFF. CDR3 nucleotides: TGTGCCAGCAGTGAGTGGGACAGGGGGCGGGAACGGGAGCAGTTCTTC.